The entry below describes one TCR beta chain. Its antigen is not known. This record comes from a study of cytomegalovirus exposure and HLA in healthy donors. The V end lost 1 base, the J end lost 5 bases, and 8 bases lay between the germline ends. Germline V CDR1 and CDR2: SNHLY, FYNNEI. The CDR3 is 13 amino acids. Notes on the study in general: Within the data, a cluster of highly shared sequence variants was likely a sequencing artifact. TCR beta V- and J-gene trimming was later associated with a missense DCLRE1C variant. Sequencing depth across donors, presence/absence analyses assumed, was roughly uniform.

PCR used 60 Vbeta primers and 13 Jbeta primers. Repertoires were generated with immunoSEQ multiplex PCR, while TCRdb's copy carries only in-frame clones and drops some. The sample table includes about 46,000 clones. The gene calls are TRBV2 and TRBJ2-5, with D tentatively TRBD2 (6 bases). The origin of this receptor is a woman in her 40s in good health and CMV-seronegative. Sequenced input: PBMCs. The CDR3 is CASSEDGGETQYF. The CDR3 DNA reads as TGTGCCAGCAGTGAAGATGGGGGGGAGACCCAGTACTTC.